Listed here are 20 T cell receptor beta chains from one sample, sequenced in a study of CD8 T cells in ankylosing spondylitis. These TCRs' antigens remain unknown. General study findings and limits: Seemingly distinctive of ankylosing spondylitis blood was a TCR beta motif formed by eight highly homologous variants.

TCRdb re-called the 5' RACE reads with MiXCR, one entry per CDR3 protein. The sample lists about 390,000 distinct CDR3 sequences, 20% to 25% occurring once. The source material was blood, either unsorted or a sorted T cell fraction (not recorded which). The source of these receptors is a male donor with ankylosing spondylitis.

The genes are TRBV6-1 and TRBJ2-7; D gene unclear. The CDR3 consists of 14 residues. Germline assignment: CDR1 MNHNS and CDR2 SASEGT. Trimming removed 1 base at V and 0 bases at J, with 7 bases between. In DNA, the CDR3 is TGTGCCAGCAGTGAAGTTCCCCACTCCTACGAGCAGTACTTC. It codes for CASSEVPHSYEQYF.

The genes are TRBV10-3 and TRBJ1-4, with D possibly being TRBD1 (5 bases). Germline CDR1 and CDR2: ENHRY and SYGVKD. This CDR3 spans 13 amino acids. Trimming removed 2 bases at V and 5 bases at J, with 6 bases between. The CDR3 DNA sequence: TGTGCCATCAGTGAGGGGACGAATGAAAAACTGTTTTTT. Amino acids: CAISEGTNEKLFF.

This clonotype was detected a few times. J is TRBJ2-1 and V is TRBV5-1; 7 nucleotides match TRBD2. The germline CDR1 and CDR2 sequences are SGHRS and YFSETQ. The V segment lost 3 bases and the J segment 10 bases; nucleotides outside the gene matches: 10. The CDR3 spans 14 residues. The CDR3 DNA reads TGCGCCAGCAGCTGGCCCGGACTAGGTCGGGAGCAGTTCTTC. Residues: CASSWPGLGREQFF. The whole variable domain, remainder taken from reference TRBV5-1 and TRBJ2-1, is KAGVTQTPRYLIKTRGQQVTLSCSPISGHRSVSWYQQTPGQGLQFLFEYFSETQRNKGNFPGRFSGRQFSNSRSEMNVSTLELGDSALYLCASSWPGLGREQFFGPGTRLTVL.

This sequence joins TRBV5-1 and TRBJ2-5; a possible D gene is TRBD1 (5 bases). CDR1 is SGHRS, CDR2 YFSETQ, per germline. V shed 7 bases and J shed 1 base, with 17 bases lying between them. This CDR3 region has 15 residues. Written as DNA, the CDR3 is TGCGCCAGCCGGGCACAGGCACAAAGCCAAGAGACCCAGTACTTC. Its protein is CASRAQAQSQETQYF.

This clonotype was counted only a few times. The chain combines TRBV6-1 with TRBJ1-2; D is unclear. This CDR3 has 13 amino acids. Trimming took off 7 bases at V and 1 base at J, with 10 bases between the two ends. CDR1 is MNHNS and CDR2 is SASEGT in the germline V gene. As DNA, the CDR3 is TGTGCCAGCAATGACGGGCTTAACTATGGCTACACCTTC. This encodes CASNDGLNYGYTF.

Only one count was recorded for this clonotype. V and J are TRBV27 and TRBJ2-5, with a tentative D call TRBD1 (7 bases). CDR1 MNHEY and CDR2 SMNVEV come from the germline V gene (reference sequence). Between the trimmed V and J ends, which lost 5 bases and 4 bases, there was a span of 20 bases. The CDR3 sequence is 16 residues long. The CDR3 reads CASSNPHRGGTETQYF. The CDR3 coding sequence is TGTGCCAGCAGTAACCCACACAGGGGCGGGACAGAGACCCAGTACTTC.

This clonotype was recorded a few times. In DNA, the CDR3 is TGCGCCAGCAGCGCGGGAGGGGATTTTGACATTCAGTACTTC. As protein: CASSAGGDFDIQYF. The V gene is TRBV5-1, the J gene TRBJ2-4; TRBD2 agrees at 9 bases. CDR1 and CDR2 (germline): SGHRS, YFSETQ. CDR3 length equals 14 residues. J gave up 8 bases and V 4 bases, and 7 bases lay outside the gene matches.

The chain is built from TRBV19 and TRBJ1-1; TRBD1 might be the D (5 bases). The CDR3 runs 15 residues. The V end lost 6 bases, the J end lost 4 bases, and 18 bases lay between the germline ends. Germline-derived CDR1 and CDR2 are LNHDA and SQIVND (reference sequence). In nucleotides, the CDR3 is TGTGCCAGTAGCAGGACGGGGAGGGGAAGCACTGAAGCTTTCTTT. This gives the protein CASSRTGRGSTEAFF. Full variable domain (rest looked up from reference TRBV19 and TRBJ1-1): DGGITQSPKYLFRKEGQNVTLSCEQNLNHDAMYWYRQDPGQGLRLIYYSQIVNDFQKGDIAEGYSVSREKKESFPLTVTSAQKNPTAFYLCASSRTGRGSTEAFFGQGTRLTVV.

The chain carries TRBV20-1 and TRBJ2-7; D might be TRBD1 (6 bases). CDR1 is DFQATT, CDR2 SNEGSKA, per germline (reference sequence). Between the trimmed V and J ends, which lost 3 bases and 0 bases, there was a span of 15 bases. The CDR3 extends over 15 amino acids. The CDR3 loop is CSARKSTGDSYEQYF. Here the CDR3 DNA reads TGCAGTGCTAGGAAATCGACAGGAGACTCCTACGAGCAGTACTTC.

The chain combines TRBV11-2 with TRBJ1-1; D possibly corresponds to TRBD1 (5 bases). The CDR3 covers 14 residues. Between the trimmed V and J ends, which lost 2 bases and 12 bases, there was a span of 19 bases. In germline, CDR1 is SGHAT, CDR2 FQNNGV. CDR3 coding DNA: TGTGCCAGCAGCTTATCCGTCACAGGTGGCAGGACTTTCTTT. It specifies CASSLSVTGGRTFF. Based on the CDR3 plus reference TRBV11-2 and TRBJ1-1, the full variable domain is EAGVAQSPRYKIIEKRQSVAFWCNPISGHATLYWYQQILGQGPKLLIQFQNNGVVDDSQLPKDRFSAERLKGVDSTLKIQPAKLEDSAVYLCASSLSVTGGRTFFGQGTRLTVV.

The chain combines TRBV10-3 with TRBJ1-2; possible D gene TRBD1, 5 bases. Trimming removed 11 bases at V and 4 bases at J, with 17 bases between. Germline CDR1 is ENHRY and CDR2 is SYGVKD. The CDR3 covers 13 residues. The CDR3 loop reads CAVSGREGYGYTF. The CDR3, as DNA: TGTGCCGTCTCGGGACGGGAAGGCTATGGCTACACCTTC.

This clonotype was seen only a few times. The CDR3 DNA reads TGTGCCAGCAGCTTCAGGGGCGAAGTGAGCACCGGGGAGCTGTTTTTT. Translation: CASSFRGEVSTGELFF. This sequence joins TRBV7-9 and TRBJ2-2, with a possible D match to TRBD1 (6 bases). Germline assignment: CDR1 SEHNR and CDR2 FQNEAQ (reference sequence). V was clipped by 3 bases and J by 4 bases, with 15 bases between them. The CDR3 is 16 residues long.

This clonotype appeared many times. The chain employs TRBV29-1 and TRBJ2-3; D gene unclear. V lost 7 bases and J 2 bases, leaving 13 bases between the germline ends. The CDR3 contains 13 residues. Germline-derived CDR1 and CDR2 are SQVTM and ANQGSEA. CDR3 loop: CSAKTLSTDTQYF. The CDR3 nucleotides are TGCAGCGCCAAGACCCTTTCCACAGATACGCAGTATTTT.

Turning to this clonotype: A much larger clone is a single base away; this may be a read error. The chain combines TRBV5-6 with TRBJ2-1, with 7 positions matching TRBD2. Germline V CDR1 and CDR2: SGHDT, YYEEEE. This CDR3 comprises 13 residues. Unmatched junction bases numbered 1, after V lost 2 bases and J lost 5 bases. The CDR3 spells CASSLAGHNEQFF. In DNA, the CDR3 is TGTGCCAGCAGCTTAGCGGGGCACAATGAGCAGTTCTTC.

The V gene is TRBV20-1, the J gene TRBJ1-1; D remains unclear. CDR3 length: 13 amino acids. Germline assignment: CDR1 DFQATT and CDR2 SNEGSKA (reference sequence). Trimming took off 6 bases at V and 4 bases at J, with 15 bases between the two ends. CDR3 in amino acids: CSAYRTSGTEAFF. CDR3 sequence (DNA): TGCAGTGCCTATCGGACCTCAGGCACTGAAGCTTTCTTT.

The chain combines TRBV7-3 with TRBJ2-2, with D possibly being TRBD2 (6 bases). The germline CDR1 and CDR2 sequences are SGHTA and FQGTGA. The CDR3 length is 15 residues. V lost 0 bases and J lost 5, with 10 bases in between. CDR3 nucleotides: TGTGCCAGCAGCTTAACGGGACTGAAAACCGGGGAGCTGTTTTTT. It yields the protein CASSLTGLKTGELFF.

The CDR3 DNA is TGCGCCAGCAGCTTGGACAGCTATGCTGAAAAACTGTTTTTT. Encoded protein: CASSLDSYAEKLFF. V gene TRBV5-1 combines with J gene TRBJ1-4; D is uncertain. Germline lookup yields CDR1 SGHRS and CDR2 YFSETQ. The CDR3 is 14 residues long. V gave up 0 bases and J gave up 7 bases, with 10 bases separating them.

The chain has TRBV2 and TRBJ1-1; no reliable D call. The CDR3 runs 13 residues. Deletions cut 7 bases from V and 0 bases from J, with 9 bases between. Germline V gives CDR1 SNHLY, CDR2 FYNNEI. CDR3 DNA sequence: TGTGCCAGCAAATCCCAAATGAACACTGAAGCTTTCTTT. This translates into CASKSQMNTEAFF.

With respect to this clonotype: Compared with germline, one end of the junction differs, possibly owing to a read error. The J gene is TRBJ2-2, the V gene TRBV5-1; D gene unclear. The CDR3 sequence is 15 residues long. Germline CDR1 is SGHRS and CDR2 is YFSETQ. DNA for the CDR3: TGCGCCAGCAGTTTGGCTCGTAGAGACACCGGGGAGCTGTTTTTT. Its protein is CASSLARRDTGELFF.

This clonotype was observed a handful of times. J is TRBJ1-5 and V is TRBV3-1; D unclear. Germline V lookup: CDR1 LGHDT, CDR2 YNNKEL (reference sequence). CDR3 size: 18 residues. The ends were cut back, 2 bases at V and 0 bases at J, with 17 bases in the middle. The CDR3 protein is CASSQHLAAGDSNQPQHF. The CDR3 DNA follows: TGTGCCAGCAGCCAACACTTGGCAGCTGGGGATAGCAATCAGCCCCAGCATTTT.